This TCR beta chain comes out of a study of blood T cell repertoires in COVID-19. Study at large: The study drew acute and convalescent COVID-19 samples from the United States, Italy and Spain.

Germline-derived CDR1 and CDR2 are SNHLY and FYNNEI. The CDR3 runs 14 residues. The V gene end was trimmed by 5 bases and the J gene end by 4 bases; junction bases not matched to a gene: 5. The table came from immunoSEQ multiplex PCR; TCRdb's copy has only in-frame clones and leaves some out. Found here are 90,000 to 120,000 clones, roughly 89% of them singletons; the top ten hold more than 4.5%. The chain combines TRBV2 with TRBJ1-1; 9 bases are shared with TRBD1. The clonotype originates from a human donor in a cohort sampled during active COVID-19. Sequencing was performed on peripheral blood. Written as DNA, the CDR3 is TGTGCCAGCAGTTACGTGACAGGGGGCACTGAAGCTTTCTTT. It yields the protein CASSYVTGGTEAFF.